These 24 T cell receptor beta chains share one sample of origin, sequenced in a study of technical replicates of blood from several donors. Clones were sequenced by immunoSEQ multiplex PCR, and TCRdb holds only the in-frame ones, with some missing. The sample records approximately 90,000 clones, about 96% being singletons. Sequenced input: T cells isolated from PBMCs. The receptors stem from a human donor in good health.

This chain uses TRBV6-1 with TRBJ1-1, with D possibly matching TRBD1 (5 bases). In germline, CDR1 is MNHNS, CDR2 SASEGT. The V end was cut by 10 bases, the J end by 5 bases, with 14 bases between. This CDR3 is built from 12 residues. In DNA form, the CDR3 reads TGTGCCACCCTAAGGGGTGGAACTGAAGCTTTCTTT. It codes for CATLRGGTEAFF.

This clone was detected only once. The chain has TRBV2 and TRBJ1-3, with D hard to call. There are 16 residues in the CDR3. V gave up 4 bases and J gave up 0 bases, with 13 bases separating them. CDR1 and CDR2 (germline): SNHLY, FYNNEI. CDR3 sequence (DNA): TGTGCCAGCAGTGTTGAGGGCCCCTTCTCTGGAAACACCATATATTTT. This gives the protein CASSVEGPFSGNTIYF.

The rearrangement uses TRBV2 and TRBJ2-2; no clear D gene. This CDR3 contains 14 residues. V was trimmed by 7 bases and J by 1 base, leaving 10 bases between them. The germline CDR1 and CDR2 sequences are SNHLY and FYNNEI. CDR3 residues: CASTRVQNTGELFF. The CDR3 nucleotides are TGTGCCAGCACCCGGGTACAGAACACCGGGGAGCTGTTTTTT.

This chain uses TRBV5-6 with TRBJ1-5, with D possibly matching TRBD1 (5 bases). The CDR3 length is 13 residues. Trimming removed 3 bases at V and 6 bases at J, with 10 bases between. Germline CDR1 reads SGHDT; CDR2 reads YYEEEE. Here the CDR3 reads CASSSGRGQPQHF. CDR3 in DNA: TGTGCCAGCAGCTCCGGTAGGGGTCAGCCCCAGCATTTT.

The rearrangement uses TRBV9 and TRBJ1-1; 8 bases fit TRBD1. The CDR3 is made up of 14 amino acids. Per germline, CDR1 SGDLS and CDR2 YYNGEE. V trimming: 2 bases; J trimming: 1 base; junction bases outside the gene matches: 1. The CDR3 loop is CASSVGTGNTEAFF. In DNA, the CDR3 is TGTGCCAGCAGCGTCGGGACAGGGAACACTGAAGCTTTCTTT.

V gene TRBV5-1 combines with J gene TRBJ2-1; a possible D gene is TRBD1 (6 bases). This CDR3 has 16 amino acids. Germline values: CDR1 SGHRS, CDR2 YFSETQ. V lost 3 bases and J lost 1, with 14 bases in between. The DNA for the CDR3 is TGCGCCAGCAGCTCTCCTGGGGGCGTGTCCTACAATGAGCAGTTCTTC. Residues: CASSSPGGVSYNEQFF.

CDR3 amino acids: CAWSVRGQPQHF. The DNA of the CDR3 is TGTGCCTGGAGTGTACGAGGCCAGCCCCAGCATTTT. The chain carries TRBV30 and TRBJ1-5; no reliable D call. The V gene's germline CDR1 is GTSNPN and CDR2 SVGIG (reference sequence). The CDR3 is 12 amino acids. V dropped 0 bases and J dropped 7 bases, with 7 bases sitting between them.

The CDR3 sequence is CASANRQGTIYGYTF. CDR3 DNA: TGCGCCAGCGCCAATAGACAGGGCACGATCTATGGCTACACCTTC. This chain uses TRBV5-1 with TRBJ1-2, with TRBD1 identical over 7 bases. The CDR3 contains 15 residues. Germline lookup yields CDR1 SGHRS and CDR2 YFSETQ. J lost 4 bases, V lost 7 bases, and 13 bases had no gene match.

This clone was recorded a few times. The V and J genes are TRBV18 and TRBJ2-7; 10 bases agree with TRBD1. Trimming cost V 2 bases and J 2 bases; bases outside gene matches: 3. Per the germline V gene, CDR1 is KGHSH and CDR2 is LQKENI. The CDR3 is made up of 15 amino acids. The CDR3 protein is CASSPAGTGAYEQYF. In DNA form, the CDR3 reads TGTGCCAGCTCACCAGCCGGGACAGGGGCCTACGAGCAGTACTTC.

This clone was picked up one time. The J gene is TRBJ1-2, the V gene TRBV7-9, with a weak D call TRBD1 (6 bases). The CDR3 contains 15 residues. Germline CDR1 and CDR2: SEHNR and FQNEAQ (reference sequence). Trimming shortened V by 5 bases and J by 3 bases, and 16 bases separated the two germline ends. Written as DNA, the CDR3 is TGTGCCAGCAGCACCTCTCAGGGGAGTTACTATGGCTACACCTTC. It codes for CASSTSQGSYYGYTF.

V and J are TRBV27 and TRBJ2-1; D is uncertain. CDR1 is MNHEY, CDR2 SMNVEV, per germline (reference sequence). This CDR3 is built from 16 residues. Trimming left V 6 bases short and J 0 bases short, with 15 bases between. Here the CDR3 reads CASRPYSSSSYNEQFF. In DNA form, the CDR3 reads TGTGCCAGCAGACCCTACTCCTCGAGCTCCTACAATGAGCAGTTCTTC.

In DNA, the CDR3 is TGTGCCAGCAGCACGGGACAGCGGGACCAAGAGACCCAGTACTTC. Encoded protein: CASSTGQRDQETQYF. The chain combines TRBV7-9 with TRBJ2-5; TRBD1 is a possible D gene (7 bases). Germline CDR1 is SEHNR and CDR2 is FQNEAQ (reference sequence). The CDR3 runs to 15 residues. Trimming pared 5 bases from V and 0 bases from J, leaving 13 bases between.

V and J are TRBV9 and TRBJ1-1; TRBD1 agrees at 7 bases. Germline CDR1 is SGDLS and CDR2 is YYNGEE. The CDR3 runs 15 residues. V shed 0 bases, J shed 3 bases, and the junction held 5 bases outside the gene matches. CDR3 residues: CASSVEGGRDTEAFF. The CDR3 DNA follows: TGTGCCAGCAGCGTAGAAGGGGGCCGGGACACTGAAGCTTTCTTT.

A remark on this clone: At one boundary the junction diverges from the germline segment, which might be a read error. Other nucleotide sequences in the sample specify the same CDR3. The CDR3: CASSVEGRGGYTF. In DNA form, the CDR3 reads TGTGCCAGCAGCGTAGAGGGGAGGGGGGGCTACACCTTT. The chain combines TRBV9 with TRBJ1-2, with TRBD1 as a possible D gene (6 bases). The CDR3 sequence is 13 residues long. Germline values: CDR1 SGDLS, CDR2 YYNGEE.

This clone came up a few times. The chain couples TRBV30 to TRBJ1-2; D is possibly TRBD1 (6 bases). The CDR3 has 13 amino acids. CDR1 is GTSNPN, CDR2 SVGIG, per germline (reference sequence). V dropped 0 bases and J dropped 6 bases, with 11 bases sitting between them. In nucleotides, the CDR3 is TGTGCCTGGAGTGTAGCAGGGGCGGATGGCTACACCTTC. Its protein product is CAWSVAGADGYTF.

This clone was picked up one time. The chain has TRBV5-1 and TRBJ1-1; D gene unclear. V was cut by 5 bases and J by 4 bases, with 15 bases left in between. Germline V gene data show CDR1 as SGHRS and CDR2 as YFSETQ. The CDR3 is 14 amino acids. The CDR3 region has the DNA TGCGCCAGCAGTCCATCGGCGAGGGTCACTGAAGCTTTCTTT. Protein sequence: CASSPSARVTEAFF.

This clone was seen a single time. CDR3 in amino acids: CASSHLGQNTEAFF. In DNA form, the CDR3 reads TGCGCCAGCAGCCACCTTGGGCAGAACACTGAAGCTTTCTTT. V and J are TRBV4-1 and TRBJ1-1; D is ambiguous. The V and J ends lost 3 bases and 1 base respectively, with 9 bases between them. From germline, CDR1 is MGHRA and CDR2 YSYEKL. This CDR3 is 14 amino acids long.

The rearrangement uses TRBV5-4 and TRBJ2-1, with 13 nucleotides matching TRBD2. J lost 5 bases, V lost 0 bases, and 8 bases had no gene match. The CDR3 contains 18 residues. The V gene's germline CDR1 is SGHNT and CDR2 YYREEE (reference sequence). The DNA of the CDR3 is TGTGCCAGCAGCTTGGGACTAGCGGGGGGCCCATCTGACAATGAGCAGTTCTTC. Its translation: CASSLGLAGGPSDNEQFF. Full variable domain (missing parts from reference TRBV5-4 and TRBJ2-1): ETGVTQSPTHLIKTRGQQVTLRCSSQSGHNTVSWYQQALGQGPQFIFQYYREEENGRGNFPPRFSGLQFPNYSSELNVNALELDDSALYLCASSLGLAGGPSDNEQFFGPGTRLTVL.

The chain recombines TRBV7-8 with TRBJ2-7; 8 nucleotides match TRBD1. Unmatched junction bases numbered 16, after V lost 3 bases and J lost 0 bases. The CDR3 has 19 residues. The germline V gene has CDR1 SGHVS and CDR2 FQNEAQ. CDR3 sequence: CASSFVVAMTGDGSYEQYF. The DNA of the CDR3 is TGTGCCAGCAGCTTCGTGGTCGCCATGACAGGGGATGGCTCCTACGAGCAGTACTTC.

The rearrangement links TRBV5-1 to TRBJ2-7; TRBD2 is a possible D gene (7 bases). V was trimmed by 0 bases and J by 0 bases, leaving 13 bases between them. The CDR3 is 16 residues long. Germline CDR1 and CDR2: SGHRS and YFSETQ. The CDR3 bases are TGCGCCAGCAGCTTGGTTCGGGGGGCCCCCTCCTACGAGCAGTACTTC. It yields the protein CASSLVRGAPSYEQYF. Together with reference TRBV5-1 and TRBJ2-7, the CDR3 gives the full variable domain: KAGVTQTPRYLIKTRGQQVTLSCSPISGHRSVSWYQQTPGQGLQFLFEYFSETQRNKGNFPGRFSGRQFSNSRSEMNVSTLELGDSALYLCASSLVRGAPSYEQYFGPGTRLTVT.

The chain carries TRBV4-2 and TRBJ1-4; D is possibly TRBD1 (6 bases). The ends were cut back, 0 bases at V and 5 bases at J, with 13 bases in the middle. This CDR3 has 16 amino acids. CDR1 and CDR2 from the germline V gene are LGHNA and YNFKEQ. Written as DNA, the CDR3 is TGTGCCAGCAGCCAAGATCGGCAGGGGATAAATGAAAAACTGTTTTTT. Translating it yields CASSQDRQGINEKLFF.

V is TRBV2 and J is TRBJ2-5, with D possibly TRBD2 on 5 matching bases. Germline V lookup: CDR1 SNHLY, CDR2 FYNNEI. The CDR3 contains 16 residues. V was shortened by 2 bases and J by 3 bases, with 16 bases between the two germline ends. CDR3 sequence reads: CASSERRGGRKETQYF. CDR3 nucleotides: TGTGCCAGCAGTGAACGACGTGGAGGACGGAAAGAGACCCAGTACTTC.

The chain has TRBV6-1 and TRBJ1-5, with a tentative D call TRBD1 (5 bases). The CDR3 length is 16 residues. V gave up 2 bases and J gave up 1 base, with 12 bases separating them. Germline V CDR1 and CDR2: MNHNS, SASEGT. CDR3 nucleotides: TGTGCCAGCAGTGAATTTCCGACAGAAAGCAATCAGCCCCAGCATTTT. It is translated as CASSEFPTESNQPQHF.

The rearrangement links TRBV9 to TRBJ2-7, with 8 bases that match TRBD1. CDR3 size: 16 residues. V shed 0 bases, J shed 6 bases, and the junction held 11 bases outside the gene matches. Germline assignment: CDR1 SGDLS and CDR2 YYNGEE. CDR3 coding DNA: TGTGCCAGCAGCGTAGGTCGAGGGCAGGGGGCCCTCGAGCAGTACTTC. Protein: CASSVGRGQGALEQYF.